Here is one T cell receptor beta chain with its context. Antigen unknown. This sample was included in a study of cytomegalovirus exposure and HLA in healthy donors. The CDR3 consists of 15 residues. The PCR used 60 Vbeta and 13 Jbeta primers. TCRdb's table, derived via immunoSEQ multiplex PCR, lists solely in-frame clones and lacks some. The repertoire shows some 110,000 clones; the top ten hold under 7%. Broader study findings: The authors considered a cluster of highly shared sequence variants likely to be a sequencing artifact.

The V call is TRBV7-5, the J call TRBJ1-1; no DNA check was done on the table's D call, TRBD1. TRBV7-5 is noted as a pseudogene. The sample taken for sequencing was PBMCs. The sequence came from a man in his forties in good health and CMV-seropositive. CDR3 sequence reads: CARSTRTGGEEEAFF. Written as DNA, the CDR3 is TGTGCCAGAAGCACTAGGACAGGGGGGGAAGAAGAAGCTTTCTTT.